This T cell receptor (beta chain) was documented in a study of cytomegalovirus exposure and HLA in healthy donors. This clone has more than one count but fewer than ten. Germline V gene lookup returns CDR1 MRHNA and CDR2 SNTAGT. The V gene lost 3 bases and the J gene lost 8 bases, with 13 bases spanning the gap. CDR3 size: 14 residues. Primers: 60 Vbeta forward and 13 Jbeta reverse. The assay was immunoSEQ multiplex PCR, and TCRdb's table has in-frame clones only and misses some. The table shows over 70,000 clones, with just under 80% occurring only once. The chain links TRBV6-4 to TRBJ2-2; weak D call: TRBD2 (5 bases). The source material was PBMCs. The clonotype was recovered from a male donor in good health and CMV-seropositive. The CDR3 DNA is TGTGCCAGCAGTGAAGACGGGGATTCAGGGGAGCTGTTTTTT. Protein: CASSEDGDSGELFF.